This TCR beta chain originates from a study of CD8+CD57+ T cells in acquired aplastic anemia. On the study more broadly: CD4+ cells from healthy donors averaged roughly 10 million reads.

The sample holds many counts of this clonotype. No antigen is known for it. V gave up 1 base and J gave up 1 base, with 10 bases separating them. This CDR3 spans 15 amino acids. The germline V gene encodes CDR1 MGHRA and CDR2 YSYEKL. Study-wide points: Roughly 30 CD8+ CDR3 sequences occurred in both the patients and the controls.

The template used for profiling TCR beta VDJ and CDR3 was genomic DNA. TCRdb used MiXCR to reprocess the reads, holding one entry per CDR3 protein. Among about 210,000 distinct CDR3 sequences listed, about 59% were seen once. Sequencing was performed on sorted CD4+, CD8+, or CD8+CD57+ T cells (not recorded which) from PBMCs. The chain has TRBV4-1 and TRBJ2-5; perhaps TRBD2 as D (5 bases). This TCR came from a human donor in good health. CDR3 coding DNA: TGCGCCAGCAGCCAAGCTGCGGGTTTCCAAGAGACCCAGTACTTC. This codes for CASSQAAGFQETQYF.